This TCR beta chain was sequenced during a study of blood T cells in healthy people across ages. This clonotype was seen a handful of times. The CDR3 spans 16 residues. With V trimmed by 0 bases and J by 4 bases, 4 bases remained unmatched. From germline, CDR1 is LGHNA and CDR2 YNFKEQ. A J-beta primer mix and a sample-barcoded 5' primer were used in a second PCR of about 7 to 12 cycles. TCRdb redid the calling of the 5' RACE reads with MiXCR, one entry per CDR3 protein. The table shows 650,000 to 1,000,000 distinct CDR3 sequences, with about 36% occurring only once. The TCR comes from a man aged 18 to 35 in good health. The source material was blood. The chain combines TRBV4-2 with TRBJ2-1; 9 bases match TRBD2. The CDR3 sequence: CASSQDLAGSYNEQFF. Written as DNA, the CDR3 is TGTGCCAGCAGCCAAGATCTAGCGGGATCGTACAATGAGCAGTTCTTC.